This TCR beta chain was sequenced in a study of blood T cells in healthy people across ages. Points from the study as a whole: Older age coincided with a roughly linear decline in TCR beta diversity per million T cells. Long-lived and aged donors differed, with more naive CD4+ cells and higher diversity in the long-lived.

On this clonotype: Its antigen is unidentified.

Primed by a sample-barcoded 5' primer and a J-beta primer mix, a second PCR proceeded for about 7 to 11 cycles. TCRdb analysed the 5' RACE reads with MiXCR anew, one entry per CDR3 protein. The sample carries 450,000 to 700,000 distinct CDR3 sequences, about 25% recorded once. V gave up 2 bases and J gave up 5 bases, with 10 bases separating them. This CDR3 spans 14 amino acids. Germline V gene sequence: CDR1 KGHSH, CDR2 LQKENI. Sequencing was done on a sample of blood. The sequence was obtained from a woman aged 70 to 79 in good health. The V gene is TRBV18, the J gene TRBJ1-5; D remains unclear. Written as DNA, the CDR3 is TGTGCCAGCTCACCATCGGGTTTAGATCAGCCCCAGCATTTT. Residues: CASSPSGLDQPQHF.